The clone carrying this T cell receptor beta chain was detected a few times. The target antigen is unknown. The entry originates in a study of post-analysis software for immune sequencing data. Whole-study context: The courses of disease that were included comprised relapsing-remitting, secondary progressive and progressive-relapsing multiple sclerosis.

Prepared TCR beta cDNA libraries contained unique molecular identifiers. Roughly 500,000 cDNA molecules were obtained per 1 to 10 million input T cells. TCRdb passed the PCR reads through MiXCR, listing each CDR3 protein once. The sample has 380,000 or so distinct CDR3 sequences; less than 40% are singletons. General study results and limits: Significantly decreased normalized Chao1 diversity was recorded for multiple sclerosis patients relative to controls. Samples prepared in the same batch strongly co-clustered by F measure.

The specimen sequenced was blood. The TCR comes from a girl aged 10 to 17 with multiple sclerosis.

Here the CDR3 reads CAISDFLGTSGVGHEQYF. CDR3 coding DNA: TGTGCCATCAGTGATTTCCTGGGGACTAGCGGGGTTGGGCACGAGCAGTACTTC. The chain combines TRBV10-3 with TRBJ2-7; 13 positions agree with TRBD2. Germline trimming cut 3 bases from V and 5 bases from J; bases unmatched to any gene: 13. Germline V gene lookup returns CDR1 ENHRY and CDR2 SYGVKD. This CDR3 spans 18 amino acids.